The 22 T cell receptor beta chains in this list originate from one sample, sequenced in a study of T cell repertoires in cytomegalovirus infection. TCRdb ran MiXCR on the reads and lists one entry per CDR3 protein. In the table there are some 300,000 distinct CDR3 sequences, approximately 8.9% of which are singletons. Sequencing was performed on PBMCs. The receptors were gathered from a human donor in good health (CMV status not recorded). Some clones in this sample may be carry-over from other donors' samples.

This clonotype showed up many times. The chain is built from TRBV6-2 or TRBV6-3 and TRBJ2-1; the match to TRBD2 covers 8 bases. The CDR3 sequence is 15 residues long. Germline assignment: CDR1 MNHEY and CDR2 SVGEGT. V was pared by 4 bases and J by 5 bases, with 7 bases of the junction left unmatched. DNA of the CDR3: TGTGCCAGCAGTTCTCCGGGGGGGCCCCACAATGAGCAGTTCTTC. Translation gives CASSSPGGPHNEQFF.

Ten or more counts support this clonotype. The J gene is TRBJ2-3, the V gene TRBV3-1; 9 bases fit TRBD1. This CDR3 is built from 14 residues. Per the germline V gene, CDR1 is LGHDT and CDR2 is YNNKEL (reference sequence). After removal of 5 bases from V and 3 bases from J, the junction contained 3 bases not matched to a gene. The CDR3 here is CASSDGQGTDTQYF. In nucleotides, the CDR3 is TGTGCCAGCAGCGACGGACAGGGGACAGATACGCAGTATTTT.

This clonotype was recorded a few times. The chain links TRBV28 to TRBJ2-7, with 8 bases aligning to TRBD1. CDR3 size: 15 residues. From germline, CDR1 is MDHEN and CDR2 SYDVKM. The V gene end was trimmed by 5 bases and the J gene end by 3 bases; junction bases not matched to a gene: 9. The CDR3 is CASSRRGTGLYEQYV. CDR3 bases: TGTGCCAGCAGTCGACGTGGGACAGGACTCTACGAGCAGTACGTC.

This clonotype was seen only a few times. The chain couples TRBV29-1 to TRBJ2-3, with 8 bases identical to TRBD2. Germline V gene sequence: CDR1 SQVTM, CDR2 ANQGSEA. V was clipped by 2 bases and J by 4 bases; unmatched bases: 8. The CDR3 contains 15 residues. The CDR3 reads CSVESDGGAPDTQYF. The CDR3 nucleotides read TGCAGCGTTGAATCGGACGGGGGGGCTCCAGATACGCAGTATTTT.

The rearrangement joins TRBV6-1 to TRBJ2-2, with D perhaps matching TRBD2 (6 bases). The CDR3 totals 15 residues. The V gene lost 6 bases and the J gene lost 0 bases, with 11 bases spanning the gap. In germline, CDR1 is MNHNS, CDR2 SASEGT. CDR3 residues: CASRKPGANTGELFF. DNA of the CDR3: TGTGCCAGCAGGAAGCCGGGGGCGAACACCGGGGAGCTGTTTTTT.

This clonotype has a count of ten or more. The chain combines TRBV28 with TRBJ1-1; TRBD1 matches 8 bases. Trimming cost V 5 bases and J 4 bases; bases outside gene matches: 9. CDR1 and CDR2 from the germline V gene are MDHEN and SYDVKM. The CDR3 extends over 15 amino acids. This chain's CDR3 is CASSPPATGGTEAFF. The CDR3 nucleotides read TGTGCCAGCAGTCCGCCTGCTACAGGGGGCACTGAAGCTTTCTTT.

This clonotype has ten or more counts. The gene calls are TRBV12-3 or TRBV12-4 and TRBJ2-2; D remains unclear. The CDR3 consists of 15 residues. Deletions cut 2 bases from V and 0 bases from J, with 7 bases between. The CDR3 spells CASSLRLANTGELFF. CDR3 in DNA: TGTGCCAGCAGTTTAAGGCTAGCGAACACCGGGGAGCTGTTTTTT.

This clonotype was picked up many times. This chain connects TRBV20-1 to TRBJ1-2, with unresolved D. The CDR3 runs to 13 residues. Germline CDR1 DFQATT, CDR2 SNEGSKA (reference sequence). The ends were cut back, 0 bases at V and 4 bases at J, with 9 bases in the middle. The CDR3 loop is CSARELVSYGYTF. The CDR3 nucleotides are TGCAGTGCTAGAGAACTCGTGAGCTATGGCTACACCTTC.

This clonotype was seen at least ten times. V and J are TRBV28 and TRBJ2-3; the match to TRBD2 covers 9 bases. J was trimmed by 3 bases and V by 1 base; bases with no gene match: 14. The CDR3 has 19 amino acids. Germline values: CDR1 MDHEN, CDR2 SYDVKM. This CDR3 is CASSLSPSGGPRGTDTQYF. CDR3 coding DNA: TGTGCCAGCAGTTTATCGCCCAGCGGGGGGCCCCGTGGTACAGATACGCAGTATTTT.

Ten or more counts support this clonotype. This chain joins TRBV5-1 and TRBJ2-3; D is possibly TRBD2 (5 bases). V dropped 4 bases and J dropped 3 bases, with 12 bases sitting between them. The V gene's germline CDR1 is SGHRS and CDR2 YFSETQ. This CDR3 region has 14 residues. CDR3 residues: CASSLEGLTDTQYF. In DNA, the CDR3 is TGCGCCAGCAGCCTTGAGGGCCTGACAGATACGCAGTATTTT.

This clonotype was seen ten or more times. This chain uses TRBV5-6 with TRBJ2-5; a weak D match, TRBD2 (6 bases). The germline V and J ends were trimmed by 1 base and 3 bases, with 16 bases remaining between them. Germline loops: CDR1 SGHDT, CDR2 YYEEEE. This CDR3 contains 16 residues. The CDR3 DNA reads TGTGCCAGCAGCTTGTCTGGTAGCGGCGGAGAAGAGACCCAGTACTTC. This gives the protein CASSLSGSGGEETQYF.

This clonotype came up many times. The V call is TRBV9, the J call TRBJ1-1, with D possibly matching TRBD1 (5 bases). V lost 4 bases to trimming and J lost 0 bases, with 13 bases between them. Per germline, CDR1 SGDLS and CDR2 YYNGEE. This CDR3 is 15 amino acids long. CDR3 region: CASSFRGLMNTEAFF. CDR3 nucleotide sequence: TGTGCCAGCAGCTTTAGGGGACTTATGAACACTGAAGCTTTCTTT.

This clonotype has a count of ten or more. The V gene is TRBV29-1, the J gene TRBJ1-2; D may be TRBD1 (5 bases). In germline, CDR1 is SQVTM, CDR2 ANQGSEA. The CDR3 is 13 amino acids. V lost 4 bases to trimming and J lost 4 bases, with 13 bases between them. Here the CDR3 reads CSVAGRHRYGYTF. The CDR3 DNA follows: TGCAGCGTTGCAGGGAGACACCGCTATGGCTACACCTTC.

This clonotype was seen at least ten times. This chain joins TRBV6-2 or TRBV6-3 and TRBJ1-1; the D gene is possibly TRBD1 (5 bases). The CDR3 has 13 amino acids. The V gene lost 6 bases and the J gene lost 9 bases, with 17 bases spanning the gap. The germline CDR1 and CDR2 sequences are MNHEY and SVGEGT. The CDR3 nucleotides are TGTGCCAGCAGCCTTCTAACAGGTCTACAAGCTTTCTTT. Its protein is CASSLLTGLQAFF.

This clonotype has at least ten counts. V usage is TRBV6-1 and J usage is TRBJ2-1; no reliable D call. CDR1 MNHNS and CDR2 SASEGT come from the germline V gene. This CDR3 has 12 residues. V lost 5 bases and J lost 6, with 8 bases in between. CDR3 sequence (DNA): TGTGCCAGCAGTCCTCCACGCAATGAGCAGTTCTTC. It codes for CASSPPRNEQFF.

V is TRBV20-1 and J is TRBJ1-1, with a weak D call TRBD1 (6 bases). The CDR3 totals 15 residues. V lost 3 bases, J lost 1 base, and 15 bases lay in between. CDR1 is DFQATT and CDR2 is SNEGSKA in the germline V gene (reference sequence). The DNA of the CDR3 is TGCAGTGCTAGGCGTACAGGGTCACGGAACACTGAAGCTTTCTTT. Amino acid sequence: CSARRTGSRNTEAFF.

This rearrangement joins TRBV7-9 to TRBJ1-1; no firm D call. Trimming removed 3 bases at V and 4 bases at J, with 15 bases between. The length of the CDR3 is 15 residues. The germline CDR1 and CDR2 sequences are SEHNR and FQNEAQ (reference sequence). The CDR3 here is CASSFRSAAGTEAFF. CDR3 coding DNA: TGTGCCAGCAGCTTCAGGTCGGCTGCTGGCACTGAAGCTTTCTTT.

This clonotype was observed many times. In DNA, the CDR3 is TGTGCCAGCAGCTTAGGGGGGGCGAACACCGGGGAGCTGTTTTTT. Protein: CASSLGGANTGELFF. The chain employs TRBV7-2 and TRBJ2-2, with D possibly TRBD2 on 6 matching bases. Germline values: CDR1 SGHTA, CDR2 FQGNSA. The CDR3 is made up of 15 amino acids. V lost 1 base and J lost 0, with 6 bases in between.

Many counts were recorded for this clonotype. This chain uses TRBV7-2 with TRBJ2-1, with 10 positions matching TRBD2. CDR3 length: 17 residues. The V gene end was trimmed by 2 bases and the J gene end by 3 bases; junction bases not matched to a gene: 7. Germline loops: CDR1 SGHTA, CDR2 FQGNSA. CDR3 sequence reads: CASSLNLAGVRYNEQFF. The CDR3 DNA reads as TGTGCCAGCAGCTTAAACCTAGCGGGGGTCCGCTACAATGAGCAGTTCTTC.

This clonotype has a count of ten or more. The chain is built from TRBV20-1 and TRBJ1-6; 7 nucleotides line up with TRBD1. CDR1 and CDR2 from the germline V gene are DFQATT and SNEGSKA (reference sequence). With V trimmed by 3 bases and J by 7 bases, 6 bases remained unmatched. This CDR3 region has 14 residues. For the CDR3, the DNA is TGCAGTGCTAGGGAGGGCAGGGGGAATTCACCCCTCCACTTT. Its protein is CSAREGRGNSPLHF.

This clonotype occurred many times. The gene calls are TRBV12-3 or TRBV12-4 and TRBJ1-3, with a possible D match to TRBD1 (5 bases). V shed 4 bases and J shed 2 bases, with 15 bases lying between them. The CDR3 extends over 16 amino acids. The CDR3 loop reads CASSSRGGGAGNTIYF. CDR3 DNA sequence: TGTGCCAGCAGTTCGCGTGGTGGGGGGGCTGGAAACACCATATATTTT.

This clonotype was seen many times. This CDR3 is CSATSGGTNQPQHF. CDR3 nucleotides: TGCAGTGCGACATCCGGGGGGACCAATCAGCCCCAGCATTTT. The chain employs TRBV20-1 and TRBJ1-5, with TRBD1 as a possible D gene (5 bases). V was shortened by 6 bases and J by 3 bases, with 15 bases between the two germline ends. The CDR3 contains 14 residues. Germline V gene data show CDR1 as DFQATT and CDR2 as SNEGSKA (reference sequence).